This T cell receptor (beta chain) was sequenced in a study of blood T cell repertoires in COVID-19. Original analysis: Reference gene primer amplification gave estimated nucleated cell counts. TCRdb's table, derived via immunoSEQ multiplex PCR, lists solely in-frame clones and lacks some. V and J calls and clone size follow that table, whereas D and trimming were derived from the DNA. The sample lists more than 200,000 clones; 80% to 90% were seen once. V lost 3 bases and J 5 bases, leaving 10 bases between the germline ends. The CDR3 contains 13 residues. Looked up from germline, CDR1 is MDHEN and CDR2 is SYDVKM. Cohorts were based on clinical histories the participants reported. People in the exposed group encountered a COVID-19 case within 2 weeks before entering the study.

The receptor was derived from a woman aged 30 to 39 who had been exposed to COVID-19. Sequencing was done on a sample of PBMCs or T cells enriched from blood (not recorded which). The V call is TRBV28, the J call TRBJ2-5; possibly TRBD1 for D (6 bases). The CDR3 loop is CASSLSRGETQYF. As DNA, the CDR3 is TGTGCCAGCAGTTTGTCGAGGGGGGAGACCCAGTACTTC.